A single sample is the source of the 12 T cell receptor beta chains below, sequenced in a study of T cell clonotyping in hematopoietic cell transplantation. Stated time point: recipient sample about 28 days before transplant, after cytoreduction. Generated by immunoSEQ multiplex PCR, the TCRdb table keeps only in-frame clones and is missing some. The sample lists 49,000 or so clones; approximately 78% were seen once. The specimen was peripheral blood mononuclear cells, collected before stem cell transplant. The receptor set was obtained from a man in his sixties with myelodysplastic syndrome. Some clones in this sample may be carry-over from other donors' samples.

This chain joins TRBV9 and TRBJ2-5; D might be TRBD2 (7 bases). This CDR3 spans 15 amino acids. Trimming took off 6 bases at V and 7 bases at J, with 22 bases between the two ends. The germline V gene encodes CDR1 SGDLS and CDR2 YYNGEE. The CDR3 DNA sequence: TGTGCCAGCACCCCGGGGGGCAGGAGTTATTGGACCCAGTACTTC. It encodes CASTPGGRSYWTQYF.

The sample holds one count of this clone. The V call is TRBV28, the J call TRBJ2-6; 7 bases are shared with TRBD1. V gave up 10 bases and J gave up 2 bases; unmatched junction bases: 17. Looked up from germline, CDR1 is MDHEN and CDR2 is SYDVKM. The CDR3 has 18 amino acids. The CDR3 region has the DNA TGTGCCACCACTCAGACAGGGCGGAGTGTAGCTGGGGCCAACGTCCTGACTTTC. This encodes CATTQTGRSVAGANVLTF.

The CDR3 sequence: CSVTKGGGTEAFF. The CDR3 DNA sequence: TGCAGCGTTACAAAGGGAGGAGGCACTGAAGCTTTCTTT. This chain joins TRBV29-1 and TRBJ1-1; D is ambiguous. CDR3 length: 13 residues. The germline V and J ends were trimmed by 5 bases and 4 bases, with 14 bases remaining between them. The germline CDR1 and CDR2 sequences are SQVTM and ANQGSEA.

This clone was seen a single time. The rearrangement uses TRBV2 and TRBJ1-5; the match to TRBD1 covers 7 bases. Germline V gives CDR1 SNHLY, CDR2 FYNNEI. The V and J ends lost 6 bases and 3 bases, in that order; junction bases with no gene match: 5. CDR3 size: 14 residues. CDR3 protein: CASRPTGNNQPQHF. The CDR3 region has the DNA TGTGCCAGCAGACCGACAGGGAACAATCAGCCCCAGCATTTT.

The V and J genes are TRBV6-7 and TRBJ2-2, with TRBD2 matching 11 bases. TRBV6-7 carries the ORF label, with uncertain function. V lost 7 bases and J lost 4; bases outside the gene matches: 8. The CDR3 length is 16 residues. The CDR3 spells CASTKTSGEFTGELFF. The CDR3 DNA follows: TGTGCCAGCACCAAGACTAGCGGGGAGTTCACCGGGGAGCTGTTTTTT.

The chain recombines TRBV27 with TRBJ1-1, with D tentatively TRBD1 (5 bases). Trimming pared 5 bases from V and 1 base from J, leaving 11 bases between. The CDR3 loop spans 14 amino acids. The V gene's germline CDR1 is MNHEY and CDR2 SMNVEV (reference sequence). The CDR3 nucleotides are TGTGCCAGCAGTCCTCGGGGCGGGAACACTGAAGCTTTCTTT. Its translation is CASSPRGGNTEAFF.

This clone was counted between two and nine times. The chain has TRBV30 and TRBJ1-1; D is undetermined. V gave up 5 bases and J gave up 3 bases, with 10 bases separating them. Per germline, CDR1 GTSNPN and CDR2 SVGIG (reference sequence). This CDR3 has 12 amino acids. The CDR3 nucleotides read TGTGCCTGGGGGGTTGCGGACACTGAAGCTTTCTTT. As protein: CAWGVADTEAFF.

As to this clone: Distinct nucleotide sequences in the sample also encode this CDR3. The CDR3 nucleotides read TGTGCCAGCTCACCACCTCAGACATACGAGCAGTACTTC. Amino acid sequence: CASSPPQTYEQYF. The gene calls are TRBV18 and TRBJ2-7; D not resolved. From germline, CDR1 is KGHSH and CDR2 LQKENI. The V gene lost 0 bases and the J gene lost 4 bases, with 7 bases spanning the gap. The CDR3 is made up of 13 amino acids.

The chain carries TRBV29-1 and TRBJ1-1, with unresolved D. The germline V gene has CDR1 SQVTM and CDR2 ANQGSEA. The CDR3 has 11 amino acids. Trimming pared 4 bases from V and 8 bases from J, leaving 11 bases between. The CDR3 protein is CSVVWAREAFF. CDR3 nucleotides: TGCAGCGTTGTGTGGGCCAGAGAAGCTTTCTTT.

The chain combines TRBV5-1 with TRBJ1-2; the match to TRBD1 covers 10 bases. In germline, CDR1 is SGHRS, CDR2 YFSETQ. The CDR3 contains 15 residues. V was clipped by 4 bases and J by 4 bases; unmatched bases: 7. The CDR3, as DNA: TGCGCCAGCAGCCCGACAGGGGGCGCTTTCTATGGCTACACCTTC. Its translation is CASSPTGGAFYGYTF.

J is TRBJ1-1 and V is TRBV10-3; weak D call: TRBD1 (5 bases). Germline loops: CDR1 ENHRY, CDR2 SYGVKD. Trimming left V 4 bases short and J 2 bases short, with 8 bases between. This CDR3 has 13 amino acids. The DNA for the CDR3 is TGTGCCATCAGTGGCCAGGGTAACACTGAAGCTTTCTTT. It codes for CAISGQGNTEAFF.

The chain carries TRBV7-8 and TRBJ2-7, with 9 positions matching TRBD1. From germline, CDR1 is SGHVS and CDR2 FQNEAQ. V shed 3 bases and J 6 bases; nucleotides not matched to a gene: 9. This CDR3 spans 15 amino acids. The CDR3 DNA sequence: TGTGCCAGCAGCTTGTCTTCCGGGACAGGGACCGAGCAGTACTTC. This gives the protein CASSLSSGTGTEQYF.